The T cell receptor beta chain described here comes from a study of T cells in Graves' hyperthyroidism and ophthalmopathy. This clonotype was detected a few times. V was shortened by 3 bases and J by 2 bases, with 10 bases between the two germline ends. CDR1 is LNHNV and CDR2 is YYDKDF in the germline V gene (reference sequence). The CDR3 length is 15 residues. There were TCR beta CDR3 regions amplified from RNA transcripts. With the HTBI primer set, the TCR CDR3 went through a first round of RT-PCR. In TCRdb, the multiplex PCR reads were re-called with MiXCR into one record per CDR3 protein. The sample lists a few hundred thousand distinct CDR3 sequences, about 15% occurring once.

This sequence was found in a woman aged 25 to 39 with Graves' hyperthyroidism. The sample was blood. The chain employs TRBV15 and TRBJ2-2; D gene unclear. The CDR3 DNA is TGTGCCACCAGCAGGGGCCTAACCAACACCGGGGAGCTGTTTTTT. Amino acid sequence: CATSRGLTNTGELFF.